The 20 T cell receptor beta chains reported below all come from one sample, sequenced in a study of blood T cell repertoires in COVID-19. Repertoires were generated with immunoSEQ multiplex PCR, while TCRdb's copy carries only in-frame clones and drops some. The table records more than 75,000 clones, 75% to 85% of them present only once. The sequenced sample was peripheral blood. These receptors were taken from a man aged 60-69 years with acute or convalescent COVID-19.

The chain joins TRBV27 to TRBJ1-6; the D is unclear. Trimming took 2 bases from V and 7 from J, leaving 12 bases between them. Germline CDR1 is MNHEY and CDR2 is SMNVEV (reference sequence). CDR3 size: 15 residues. The CDR3 DNA sequence: TGTGCCAGCAGTTTAATACGGGAACTAAATTCACCCCTCCACTTT. Translation gives CASSLIRELNSPLHF.

This chain connects TRBV18 to TRBJ2-6; the D gene is possibly TRBD1 (5 bases). The CDR3 contains 16 residues. Germline values: CDR1 KGHSH, CDR2 LQKENI. The ends were cut back, 0 bases at V and 1 base at J, with 7 bases in the middle. The CDR3 sequence is CASSPPGRSGANVLTF. The CDR3 nucleotides read TGTGCCAGCTCACCACCGGGGCGGTCTGGGGCCAACGTCCTGACTTTC.

The sample holds a few counts of this clone. The V and J genes are TRBV29-1 and TRBJ1-5; TRBD1 matches 9 bases. V lost 2 bases and J lost 7; bases outside the gene matches: 3. This CDR3 has 13 amino acids. Germline-derived CDR1 and CDR2 are SQVTM and ANQGSEA. The DNA for the CDR3 is TGCAGCGTTGAAACAGGGACAGGGCAGCCCCAGCATTTT. Protein: CSVETGTGQPQHF.

The chain recombines TRBV6-6 with TRBJ1-1; tentative D call: TRBD1 (5 bases). V was clipped by 6 bases and J by 2 bases, with 10 bases between them. The CDR3 sequence is 13 residues long. Germline CDR1 MNHNY, CDR2 SVGAGI (reference sequence). The CDR3 nucleotides are TGTGCCAGCAGCAAGGGGTTAAACACTGAAGCTTTCTTT. It translates to CASSKGLNTEAFF.

The rearrangement links TRBV14 to TRBJ1-1; D remains unclear. Trimming cost V 0 bases and J 6 bases, with 8 bases left between them. The CDR3 consists of 13 residues. Germline V gives CDR1 SGHDN, CDR2 FVKESK. Here the CDR3 DNA reads TGTGCCAGCAGCCAAGATCTCAGGTCTGAAGCTTTCTTT. Protein sequence: CASSQDLRSEAFF.

This chain joins TRBV6-6 and TRBJ2-7; TRBD2 might be the D (6 bases). The CDR3 is 14 residues long. Per the germline V gene, CDR1 is MNHNY and CDR2 is SVGAGI (reference sequence). V lost 11 bases and J lost 2, with 19 bases in between. Here the CDR3 reads CASYRTGGPYEQYF. The CDR3 DNA sequence: TGTGCCTCCTACCGTACAGGAGGGCCCTACGAGCAGTACTTC.

V gene TRBV7-2 combines with J gene TRBJ2-5; the D gene is possibly TRBD2 (5 bases). The germline V gene has CDR1 SGHTA and CDR2 FQGNSA. V was cut by 8 bases and J by 2 bases, with 12 bases left in between. The CDR3 runs to 13 residues. The CDR3 protein is CASQRGPQETQYF. The CDR3 DNA sequence: TGTGCCAGCCAAAGAGGGCCTCAAGAGACCCAGTACTTC.

A remark on this clone: The same CDR3 can be traced to other DNA sequences in this sample. The chain employs TRBV5-1 and TRBJ1-3, with D hard to call. Deletions cut 0 bases from V and 4 bases from J, with 8 bases between. The CDR3 runs to 14 residues. Looked up from germline, CDR1 is SGHRS and CDR2 is YFSETQ. The CDR3 is CASSLDGSGNTIYF. The CDR3 DNA is TGCGCCAGCAGCTTGGACGGGAGCGGAAACACCATATATTTT.

V is TRBV6-2 or TRBV6-3 and J is TRBJ1-5; 7 bases line up with TRBD1. The germline V gene encodes CDR1 MNHEY and CDR2 SVGEGT. The CDR3 runs to 16 residues. V lost 7 bases to trimming and J lost 3 bases; unmatched junction nucleotides: 12. This CDR3 reads CASTPTGQFINQPQHF. Here the CDR3 DNA reads TGTGCCAGCACCCCAACGGGACAGTTTATCAATCAGCCCCAGCATTTT.

V and J are TRBV3-1 (or the pseudogene TRBV3-2) and TRBJ2-7, with D perhaps TRBD2 (6 bases). V lost 4 bases and J lost 2, with 12 bases in between. This CDR3 is built from 14 residues. Germline CDR1 LGHDT, CDR2 YNNKEL (reference sequence). The CDR3 here is CASSRRDRTYEQYF. The CDR3 DNA reads as TGTGCCAGCAGCCGGAGGGACCGGACCTACGAGCAGTACTTC.

The DNA of the CDR3 is TGTGCCAGCAGCCCCCAAAATAATGAGCAGTTCTTC. It codes for CASSPQNNEQFF. The rearrangement links TRBV7-9 to TRBJ2-1; the D is unclear. CDR3 length equals 12 residues. V lost 5 bases, J lost 7 bases, and 9 bases lay in between. Germline values: CDR1 SEHNR, CDR2 FQNEAQ (reference sequence).

CDR3 amino acids: CASSLGLAGGGQETQYF. As DNA, the CDR3 is TGTGCCAGCAGCTTGGGACTAGCGGGGGGTGGGCAAGAGACCCAGTACTTC. The chain is built from TRBV7-8 and TRBJ2-5, with 15 bases lining up with TRBD2. The CDR3 extends over 17 amino acids. CDR1 is SGHVS, CDR2 FQNEAQ, per germline. V lost 3 bases and J lost 2; bases outside the gene matches: 4.

This rearrangement joins TRBV27 to TRBJ1-6; 9 bases fit TRBD1. V lost 2 bases and J lost 9; bases outside the gene matches: 5. Germline-derived CDR1 and CDR2 are MNHEY and SMNVEV (reference sequence). The CDR3 contains 15 residues. The CDR3 reads CASSLLGQGFSPLHF. Written as DNA, the CDR3 is TGTGCCAGCAGTTTACTGGGACAGGGATTTTCACCCCTCCACTTT.

The genes are TRBV19 and TRBJ1-1; a weak D match, TRBD1 (6 bases). CDR1 and CDR2 from the germline V gene are LNHDA and SQIVND (reference sequence). V lost 3 bases to trimming and J lost 1 base, with 12 bases between them. CDR3 length equals 15 residues. For the CDR3, the DNA is TGTGCCAGTAGTATTGTCGAGACAGGGAACACTGAAGCTTTCTTT. Translated, it gives CASSIVETGNTEAFF.

The chain joins TRBV19 to TRBJ2-2; 8 positions match TRBD1. CDR3 size: 15 residues. Germline CDR1 reads LNHDA; CDR2 reads SQIVND (reference sequence). After removal of 6 bases from V and 1 base from J, the junction contained 4 bases not matched to a gene. CDR3 in DNA: TGTGCCAGTAGCACCGGGACAGGGAACACCGGGGAGCTGTTTTTT. Translated: CASSTGTGNTGELFF. The full variable domain, rest sourced from reference TRBV19 and TRBJ2-2, is DGGITQSPKYLFRKEGQNVTLSCEQNLNHDAMYWYRQDPGQGLRLIYYSQIVNDFQKGDIAEGYSVSREKKESFPLTVTSAQKNPTAFYLCASSTGTGNTGELFFGEGSRLTVL.

The sample holds one count of this clone. V and J are TRBV7-2 and TRBJ1-3; possible D gene TRBD1, 5 bases. V was shortened by 1 base and J by 0 bases, with 10 bases between the two germline ends. Per the germline V gene, CDR1 is SGHTA and CDR2 is FQGNSA. This CDR3 is built from 16 residues. CDR3 DNA sequence: TGTGCCAGCAGCTTAGGTGTGGGGCCCTCTGGAAACACCATATATTTT. Amino acids: CASSLGVGPSGNTIYF.

The chain is built from TRBV5-4 and TRBJ2-7; TRBD1 agrees at 10 bases. The CDR3 loop spans 15 amino acids. The germline V gene has CDR1 SGHNT and CDR2 YYREEE (reference sequence). The V and J ends lost 5 bases and 5 bases, in that order; junction bases with no gene match: 10. The CDR3 loop reads CASRLTGGSGHEQYF. Here the CDR3 DNA reads TGTGCCAGCAGATTGACAGGGGGCAGTGGGCACGAGCAGTACTTC.

The rearrangement joins TRBV28 to TRBJ1-2, with D tentatively TRBD1 (5 bases). V was cut by 6 bases and J by 0 bases, with 14 bases left in between. Looked up from germline, CDR1 is MDHEN and CDR2 is SYDVKM. The CDR3 spans 15 residues. For the CDR3, the DNA is TGTGCCAGCAGGTGGGGCCCCGGGCCTAACTATGGCTACACCTTC. Protein sequence: CASRWGPGPNYGYTF.

The rearrangement uses TRBV3-1 (or the pseudogene TRBV3-2) and TRBJ1-2, with TRBD1 as a possible D gene (5 bases). The V and J ends lost 1 base and 2 bases respectively, with 14 bases between them. The CDR3 sequence is 16 residues long. In germline, CDR1 is LGHDT, CDR2 YNNKEL (reference sequence). CDR3 coding DNA: TGTGCCAGCAGCCAAGCCGGGGGGGGACGGAACTATGGCTACACCTTC. Protein sequence: CASSQAGGGRNYGYTF.

This clone showed up just once. The rearrangement joins TRBV18 to TRBJ2-1; a weak D match, TRBD2 (6 bases). Germline CDR1 KGHSH, CDR2 LQKENI. The CDR3 length is 15 residues. V gave up 3 bases and J gave up 0 bases, with 9 bases separating them. Here the CDR3 reads CASSPRDPSYNEQFF. The CDR3 bases are TGTGCCAGCTCACCGCGGGATCCCTCCTACAATGAGCAGTTCTTC.